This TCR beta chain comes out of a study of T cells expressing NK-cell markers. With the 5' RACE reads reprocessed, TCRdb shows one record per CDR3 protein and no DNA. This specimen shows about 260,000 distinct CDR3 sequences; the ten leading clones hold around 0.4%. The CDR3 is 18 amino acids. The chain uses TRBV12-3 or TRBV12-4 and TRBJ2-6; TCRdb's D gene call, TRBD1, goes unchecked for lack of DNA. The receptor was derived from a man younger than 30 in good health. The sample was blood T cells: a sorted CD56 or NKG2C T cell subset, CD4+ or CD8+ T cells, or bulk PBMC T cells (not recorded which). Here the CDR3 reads CASSTRTGGGSGANVLTF.